This T cell receptor (beta chain) was profiled in a study of technical replicates of blood from several donors. The V and J ends lost 3 bases and 0 bases respectively, with 18 bases between them. The germline V gene has CDR1 MDHEN and CDR2 SYDVKM. The length of the CDR3 is 17 residues. Using immunoSEQ multiplex PCR, the repertoire was profiled, and TCRdb retains in-frame clones only, with some absent. The sample carries tens of thousands of clones, nearly 99% recorded once. This chain links TRBV28 with TRBJ2-7; D is ambiguous. The specimen was T cells isolated from PBMCs. This sequence was found in a human donor in good health. The CDR3 bases are TGTGCCAGCAGTTTCTCAGCAGGTGGGCCGGTCTCCTACGAGCAGTACTTC. Amino acid sequence: CASSFSAGGPVSYEQYF.